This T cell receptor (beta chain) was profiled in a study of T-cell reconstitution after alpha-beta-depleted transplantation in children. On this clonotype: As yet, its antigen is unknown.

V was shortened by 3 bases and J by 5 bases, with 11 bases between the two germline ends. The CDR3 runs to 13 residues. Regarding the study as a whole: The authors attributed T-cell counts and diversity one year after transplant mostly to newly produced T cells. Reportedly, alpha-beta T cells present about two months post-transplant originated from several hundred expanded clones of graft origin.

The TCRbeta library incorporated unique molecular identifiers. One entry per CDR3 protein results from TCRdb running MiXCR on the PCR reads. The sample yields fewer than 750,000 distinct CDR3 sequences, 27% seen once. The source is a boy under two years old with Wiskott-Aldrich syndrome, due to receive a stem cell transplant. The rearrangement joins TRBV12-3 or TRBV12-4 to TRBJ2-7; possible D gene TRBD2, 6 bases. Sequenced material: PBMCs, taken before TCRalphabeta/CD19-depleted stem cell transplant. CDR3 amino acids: CASSFTGAHEQYF. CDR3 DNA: TGTGCCAGCAGTTTCACGGGAGCCCACGAGCAGTACTTC.